Listed below are T cell receptor beta chains from one sample, sequenced in a study of T-cell reconstitution after alpha-beta-depleted transplantation in children. A single record per CDR3 protein comes from TCRdb applying MiXCR to the PCR reads. The sample holds hundreds of thousands of distinct CDR3 sequences, over 10% seen once. The sample in question was PBMCs, mostly from graft donor cells, obtained 360 days after TCRalphabeta/CD19-depleted stem cell transplant. Every receptor here comes from a male patient between 5 and 17 years old who had a stem cell transplant for acute myeloid leukemia, so the T cells may come from the graft donor. CDR3s include the opening cysteine and the closing phenylalanine or tryptophan. A D gene is named only where the DNA matches it firmly. Rows give clone size only sometimes, using once, few, many, or a class for an expanded clone.

D	V	J	size	CDR3	DNA
.	TRBV7-9	TRBJ2-7	.	CASTGQGGYEQYF	TGTGCCAGCACCGGACAGGGAGGGTACGAGCAGTACTTC
.	TRBV29-1	TRBJ1-5	.	CSVVEGYNQPQHF	TGCAGCGTTGTAGAGGGTTACAATCAGCCCCAGCATTTT
.	TRBV7-3	TRBJ2-6	.	CATGRDGANVLTF	TGTGCCACCGGAAGGGATGGGGCCAACGTCCTGACTTTC
.	TRBV13	TRBJ2-7	.	CTSSHRTVGRGPYEQYF	TGTACCAGCAGCCACCGTACCGTAGGGAGAGGTCCCTACGAGCAGTACTTC
TRBD2	TRBV28	TRBJ2-3	few	CASSLYGLAGEDTQYF	TGTGCCAGCAGTTTATATGGACTAGCGGGAGAAGATACGCAGTATTTT
TRBD2	TRBV24-1	TRBJ2-3	.	CATATLAGVGTDTQYF	TGTGCCACCGCGACTCTAGCGGGAGTTGGGACAGATACGCAGTATTTT
TRBD2	TRBV10-3	TRBJ2-1	.	CATGTSGGNRNEQFF	TGTGCCACCGGGACTAGCGGAGGCAATCGCAATGAGCAGTTCTTC
.	TRBV20-1	TRBJ1-2	many	CSARGSFNYGYTF	TGCAGTGCTAGAGGCAGTTTTAACTATGGCTACACCTTC
TRBD2	TRBV18	TRBJ2-1	.	CASSPTSGLSYNEQFF	TGTGCCAGCTCCCCGACTAGCGGGCTTTCCTACAATGAGCAGTTCTTC
TRBD2	TRBV28	TRBJ2-7	few	CASRLRLAGGTSYEQYF	TGTGCCAGCAGGCTACGACTAGCGGGAGGCACCTCCTACGAGCAGTACTTC
TRBD2	TRBV5-1	TRBJ2-7	.	CASSPTNPGLGSHEQYF	TGCGCCAGCAGCCCAACGAACCCGGGACTAGGGTCGCACGAGCAGTACTTC
TRBD1	TRBV20-1	TRBJ2-2	few	CSATWTGVVGELFF	TGCAGTGCTACCTGGACAGGGGTGGTCGGGGAGCTGTTTTTT
.	TRBV12-3/TRBV12-4	TRBJ2-3	.	CASSLWLDTDTQYF	TGTGCCAGCAGTTTATGGCTAGACACAGATACGCAGTATTTT
.	TRBV12-3/TRBV12-4	TRBJ2-7	.	CASRRGGGSSYEQYF	TGTGCCAGCAGGAGGGGGGGCGGGAGCTCCTACGAGCAGTACTTC
.	TRBV11-3	TRBJ2-6	few	CASSPSGEKGVLTF	TGTGCCAGCAGCCCCTCTGGGGAAAAAGGCGTCCTGACTTTC
.	TRBV29-1	TRBJ2-1	many	CSVEVPGFYNEQFF	TGCAGCGTTGAAGTGCCGGGATTCTACAATGAGCAGTTCTTC
TRBD1	TRBV28	TRBJ2-1	.	CASSIPGTVSYNEQFF	TGTGCCAGCAGTATCCCCGGGACAGTTTCCTACAATGAGCAGTTCTTC
TRBD2	TRBV7-6	TRBJ2-4	few	CASSLDASGRLVAKNIQYF	TGTGCCAGCAGCTTAGACGCTAGCGGGAGGTTGGTGGCCAAAAACATTCAGTACTTC
TRBD2	TRBV29-1	TRBJ2-1	.	CSGRGGGHEQFF	TGCAGCGGGCGGGGGGGCGGACACGAGCAGTTCTTC
.	TRBV5-6	TRBJ2-5	few	CASSLIGLGEETQYF	TGTGCCAGCAGCTTGATTGGCCTAGGTGAGGAGACCCAGTACTTC
.	TRBV4-3	TRBJ2-1	.	CASSQEDPWYIDNEQFF	TGCGCCAGCAGCCAAGAGGATCCCTGGTACATAGACAATGAGCAGTTCTTC
.	TRBV20-1	TRBJ2-3	few	CSARGHGSTDTQYF	TGCAGTGCCCGGGGCCACGGGAGCACAGATACGCAGTATTTT
.	TRBV4-3	TRBJ2-7	.	CASSQEEGLYEQYF	TGCGCCAGCAGCCAAGAAGAAGGTCTGTACGAGCAGTACTTC
TRBD2	TRBV28	TRBJ2-1	few	CASSLGGRADEQFF	TGTGCCAGCAGTTTAGGCGGGAGGGCCGATGAGCAGTTCTTC
.	TRBV7-3	TRBJ1-1	.	CASSFSPNTEAFF	TGTGCCAGCAGCTTCTCACCGAACACTGAAGCTTTCTTT
.	TRBV12-3/TRBV12-4	TRBJ2-7	few	CASAVRVGAYEQYF	TGTGCCTCAGCAGTAAGGGTAGGGGCCTACGAGCAGTACTTC
TRBD2	TRBV7-8	TRBJ2-2	many	CASSPSGRLDTGELFF	TGTGCCAGCAGCCCTAGCGGGAGGCTGGACACCGGGGAGCTGTTTTTT
TRBD2	TRBV29-1	TRBJ2-1	few	CSVRGLALDEQFF	TGCAGCGTCCGGGGACTAGCTCTCGATGAGCAGTTCTTC
TRBD2	TRBV28	TRBJ2-3	few	CASSSREGGTDTQYF	TGTGCCAGCAGTTCCCGGGAGGGTGGCACAGATACGCAGTATTTT
TRBD1	TRBV2	TRBJ2-3	many	CASSVPGQGLTDTQYF	TGTGCCAGCAGTGTTCCGGGACAGGGTCTCACAGATACGCAGTATTTT
TRBD1	TRBV29-1	TRBJ1-1	.	CSVKWTGVAFF	TGCAGCGTCAAATGGACAGGGGTGGCTTTCTTT
TRBD2	TRBV7-8	TRBJ2-5	few	CASSFLAGVLETQYF	TGTGCCAGCAGCTTCCTAGCGGGAGTTCTGGAGACCCAGTACTTC
.	TRBV28	TRBJ1-6	few	CASSRKVNNSPLHF	TGTGCCAGCAGTAGAAAGGTTAATAATTCACCCCTCCACTTT
TRBD2	TRBV4-3	TRBJ2-1	many	CASSQDPGTTIPSSYNEQFF	TGCGCCAGCAGCCAAGATCCCGGGACTACTATTCCGAGCTCCTACAATGAGCAGTTCTTC
.	TRBV29-1	TRBJ2-3	few	CSVDWRVTDTQYF	TGCAGCGTTGACTGGAGGGTGACAGATACGCAGTATTTT
TRBD2	TRBV14	TRBJ2-1	few	CASSQDRGLAGVNEQFF	TGTGCCAGCAGCCAAGATAGAGGACTAGCGGGAGTAAATGAGCAGTTCTTC
TRBD1	TRBV9	TRBJ2-7	few	CASSVGTTGVYEQYF	TGTGCCAGCAGCGTAGGAACAACAGGGGTCTACGAGCAGTACTTC
.	TRBV5-1	TRBJ1-2	.	CASSLGQGSSYGYTF	TGCGCCAGCAGCTTGGGGCAGGGCAGCTCCTATGGCTACACCTTC
.	TRBV28	TRBJ2-4	few	CASSLYLGRQYF	TGTGCCAGCAGTCTCTATCTCGGCAGGCAGTACTTC